One and the same sample provided the 18 T cell receptor beta chains below, sequenced in a study of shared clonotypes between healthy human individuals. Terminally differentiated effector memory CD45RA+ cells were left out of the naive CD8 fraction, which was CD45RO-negative and positively selected for CCR7. Sequencing used immunoSEQ multiplex PCR; TCRdb keeps in-frame clones, though not all of them. The sample includes 550,000 to 600,000 clones, roughly 98% of them seen just once. The sample consisted of naive CD8+ T cells sorted from blood. All receptors come from a man aged 25-45 years in good health.

J is TRBJ2-1 and V is TRBV18; 10 bases line up with TRBD2. The CDR3 contains 18 residues. With 1 base clipped from V and 5 bases from J, the junction kept 11 bases outside the gene matches. The germline V gene encodes CDR1 KGHSH and CDR2 LQKENI. CDR3 protein: CASSPLTPSGSINNEQFF. In nucleotides, the CDR3 is TGTGCCAGCTCACCACTAACGCCTAGCGGGAGCATCAACAATGAGCAGTTCTTC. The full variable domain, with the rest looked up from reference TRBV18 and TRBJ2-1, is NAGVMQNPRHLVRRRGQEARLRCSPMKGHSHVYWYRQLPEEGLKFMVYLQKENIIDESGMPKERFSAEFPKEGPSILRIQQVVRGDSAAYFCASSPLTPSGSINNEQFFGPGTRLTVL.

This clone was seen just once. Other nucleotide sequences from this sample produce the same CDR3. This chain links TRBV27 with TRBJ2-7; 11 bases map to TRBD1. The CDR3 is 14 residues long. Germline CDR1 and CDR2: MNHEY and SMNVEV (reference sequence). J lost 5 bases, V lost 6 bases, and 6 bases had no gene match. The CDR3 loop is CASSLGQGAHEQYF. The CDR3 DNA reads TGTGCCAGCAGCCTCGGACAGGGGGCCCACGAGCAGTACTTC.

This chain joins TRBV9 and TRBJ2-3, with TRBD1 matching 7 bases. Germline V gene data show CDR1 as SGDLS and CDR2 as YYNGEE. After removal of 0 bases from V and 2 bases from J, the junction contained 12 bases not matched to a gene. CDR3 length equals 18 residues. The CDR3 DNA follows: TGTGCCAGCAGCGTAGATCGGTATGGACAGGCTCCCACAGATACGCAGTATTTT. Its translation: CASSVDRYGQAPTDTQYF.

The CDR3: CASSLGQVLSEAFF. The CDR3 region has the DNA TGTGCCAGCAGCTTGGGACAGGTTCTTTCTGAAGCTTTCTTT. The chain carries TRBV13 and TRBJ1-1, with 8 bases fitting TRBD1. V was clipped by 3 bases and J by 6 bases; unmatched bases: 6. The CDR3 consists of 14 residues. The germline V gene has CDR1 PRHDT and CDR2 FYEKMQ (reference sequence).

The genes are TRBV27 and TRBJ2-3; tentative D call: TRBD1 (6 bases). Trimming stripped 6 bases from V and 6 bases from J, with 10 bases between. Germline assignment: CDR1 MNHEY and CDR2 SMNVEV (reference sequence). The CDR3 covers 12 residues. CDR3 protein: CASSRTADTQYF. The CDR3, as DNA: TGTGCCAGCAGCCGGACAGCGGATACGCAGTATTTT.

This sequence joins TRBV11-2 and TRBJ2-7; D is possibly TRBD1 (6 bases). The V gene's germline CDR1 is SGHAT and CDR2 FQNNGV. CDR3 length: 16 residues. Trimming removed 1 base at V and 3 bases at J, with 16 bases between. CDR3 coding DNA: TGTGCCAGCAGCTTAGTTCAGGGGTCGAGCTACTACGAGCAGTACTTC. This gives the protein CASSLVQGSSYYEQYF.

The chain combines TRBV6-1 with TRBJ2-3; 7 bases are a match to TRBD2. J gave up 3 bases and V 2 bases, and 8 bases lay outside the gene matches. The CDR3 totals 16 residues. Germline lookup yields CDR1 MNHNS and CDR2 SASEGT. CDR3 nucleotide sequence: TGTGCCAGCAGTGAAATTGCAGGGAGGGTTACAGATACGCAGTATTTT. It codes for CASSEIAGRVTDTQYF.

The chain recombines TRBV27 with TRBJ2-1; 13 nucleotides match TRBD2. Losses at the gene ends were 2 bases for V and 15 bases for J; bases not matched to a gene: 7. The CDR3 length is 14 residues. Germline assignment: CDR1 MNHEY and CDR2 SMNVEV (reference sequence). CDR3 DNA sequence: TGTGCCAGCAGTTTAGGGACTAGCGGGATGGAAAGGTTCTTC. Its translation: CASSLGTSGMERFF.

This rearrangement joins TRBV4-1 to TRBJ2-7, with D uncertain. Trimming shortened V by 0 bases and J by 2 bases, and 11 bases separated the two germline ends. The CDR3 covers 15 residues. Germline assignment: CDR1 MGHRA and CDR2 YSYEKL. The CDR3 sequence is CASSQDGTWAYEQYF. In DNA, the CDR3 is TGCGCCAGCAGCCAAGATGGCACCTGGGCCTACGAGCAGTACTTC.

The chain links TRBV10-2 to TRBJ2-5, with D possibly called TRBD1 or TRBD2 (5 bases each). The germline gives CDR1 WSHSY, CDR2 SAAADI. Trimming left V 6 bases short and J 6 bases short, with 11 bases between. This CDR3 has 12 residues. The CDR3 nucleotides are TGCGCCAGCAGCCGAGGGGAGAAGACCCAGTACTTC. This encodes CASSRGEKTQYF.

The rearrangement uses TRBV7-9 and TRBJ2-7; 9 nucleotides agree with TRBD1. Germline loops: CDR1 SEHNR, CDR2 FQNEAQ (reference sequence). The CDR3 has 16 amino acids. After removal of 4 bases from V and 2 bases from J, the junction contained 9 bases not matched to a gene. CDR3: CASSSKGQGVPYEQYF. The CDR3 DNA sequence: TGTGCCAGCAGCTCAAAGGGACAGGGCGTCCCCTACGAGCAGTACTTC.

The chain has TRBV29-1 and TRBJ2-7, with a possible D match to TRBD2 (7 bases). Germline CDR1 reads SQVTM; CDR2 reads ANQGSEA. The CDR3 contains 13 residues. With 6 bases removed from V and 2 bases from J, the gap between germline ends came to 14 bases. The CDR3 spells CSVPMGGPYEQYF. The CDR3 coding sequence is TGCAGCGTGCCGATGGGGGGGCCCTACGAGCAGTACTTC.

The chain employs TRBV7-9 and TRBJ1-5, with D possibly matching TRBD1 (5 bases). The CDR3 totals 14 residues. Deletions cut 3 bases from V and 7 bases from J, with 13 bases between. The V gene's germline CDR1 is SEHNR and CDR2 FQNEAQ (reference sequence). CDR3 in amino acids: CASSFTGSGQPQHF. DNA of the CDR3: TGTGCCAGCAGCTTTACAGGTTCAGGACAGCCCCAGCATTTT.

This chain uses TRBV12-5 with TRBJ1-2, with D possibly being TRBD1 (5 bases). The CDR3 totals 13 residues. V lost 3 bases and J 8 bases, leaving 13 bases between the germline ends. Germline values: CDR1 LGHNT, CDR2 FRNRAP. The CDR3 DNA reads TGTGCTAGTGGTTTTGGGGGAGGGGACGGCTACACCTTC. It encodes CASGFGGGDGYTF.

The genes are TRBV29-1 and TRBJ2-1, with 11 bases that match TRBD2. V shed 5 bases and J 9 bases; nucleotides not matched to a gene: 6. The germline CDR1 and CDR2 sequences are SQVTM and ANQGSEA. The CDR3 is 13 residues long. CDR3: CSVLIAGGSEQFF. CDR3 sequence (DNA): TGCAGCGTTCTAATAGCGGGAGGGAGTGAGCAGTTCTTC.

This chain connects TRBV27 to TRBJ2-1; no clear D. The germline gives CDR1 MNHEY, CDR2 SMNVEV (reference sequence). With 2 bases removed from V and 0 bases from J, the gap between germline ends came to 11 bases. The CDR3 extends over 16 amino acids. The CDR3 reads CASSLSGYSSYNEQFF. CDR3 DNA sequence: TGTGCCAGCAGTTTAAGTGGATACAGCTCCTACAATGAGCAGTTCTTC.

This clone was observed once. This chain's CDR3 is CASSLTADQETQYF. The CDR3 region has the DNA TGTGCCAGCAGCTTAACGGCGGACCAAGAGACCCAGTACTTC. This chain joins TRBV13 and TRBJ2-5; D gene ambiguous. The CDR3 totals 14 residues. Germline CDR1 and CDR2: PRHDT and FYEKMQ (reference sequence). The ends were cut back, 2 bases at V and 0 bases at J, with 7 bases in the middle. The full variable domain, with the rest looked up from reference TRBV13 and TRBJ2-5, is AAGVIQSPRHLIKEKRETATLKCYPIPRHDTVYWYQQGPGQDPQFLISFYEKMQSDKGSIPDRFSAQQFSDYHSELNMSSLELGDSALYFCASSLTADQETQYFGPGTRLLVL.

This chain connects TRBV5-1 to TRBJ2-7, with D uncertain. V was trimmed by 2 bases and J by 5 bases, leaving 11 bases between them. Germline-derived CDR1 and CDR2 are SGHRS and YFSETQ. CDR3 length: 13 amino acids. This CDR3 is CASSLWGWDEQYF. CDR3 nucleotide sequence: TGCGCCAGCAGCTTATGGGGTTGGGACGAGCAGTACTTC.